Listed below are T cell receptor beta chains from one sample, sequenced in a study of PD-1 blockade in classical Hodgkin lymphoma. Clones were read by immunoSEQ multiplex PCR, and TCRdb kept only the in-frame ones, dropping some. The sample includes roughly 36,000 clones, over 70% of them seen just once. The sample was peripheral blood mononuclear cells (PBMCs), taken before the fourth cycle of nivolumab. Source of these receptors: a human donor with classical Hodgkin lymphoma. Both conserved end residues are part of each CDR3. Fields, in order: J gene, D gene, V gene, clone size, CDR3 DNA, CDR3 protein. A D gene is named only where the DNA matches it firmly. Expanded clones get a size class; other rows say once, few or many, or leave the size out.

J: TRBJ2-1; D: -; V: TRBV27; size: -; DNA: TGTGCCAGCAGTTTAATCTTGGGGCAGAACAATGAGCAGTTCTTC; CDR3: CASSLILGQNNEQFF
J: TRBJ1-2; D: -; V: TRBV2; size: -; DNA: TGTGCCACCGACCCCAAGGACTATCGATATGGCTACACCTTC; CDR3: CATDPKDYRYGYTF
J: TRBJ2-3; D: TRBD2; V: TRBV7-2; size: -; DNA: TGTGCCAGCAGCTTAGTTCTAGCGGGGGGAGGGGATACGCAGTATTTT; CDR3: CASSLVLAGGGDTQYF
J: TRBJ1-1; D: -; V: TRBV6-5; size: -; DNA: TGTGCCAGCAGTTACCACCGGAACACTGAAGCTTTCTTT; CDR3: CASSYHRNTEAFF
J: TRBJ2-7; D: TRBD1; V: TRBV28; size: -; DNA: TGTGCCAGCATCCTACGGACAGGGCTAACCTACGAGCAGTACTTC; CDR3: CASILRTGLTYEQYF
J: TRBJ2-5; D: -; V: TRBV5-5; size: -; DNA: TGTGCCAGCAGCTTCACATTCATGTGGCGGCAAGAGACCCAGTACTTC; CDR3: CASSFTFMWRQETQYF
J: TRBJ1-2; D: -; V: TRBV29-1; size: -; DNA: TGCAGCGTTGAAGCGACCGCTTATGGCTACACCTTC; CDR3: CSVEATAYGYTF
J: TRBJ2-1; D: -; V: TRBV4-3; size: -; DNA: TGCGCCAGCAGCCAAGAATGGTCCTACAATGAGCAGTTCTTC; CDR3: CASSQEWSYNEQFF
J: TRBJ2-3; D: -; V: TRBV29-1; size: -; DNA: TGCAGCGCAGAATCGGGAGATACGCAGTATTTT; CDR3: CSAESGDTQYF
J: TRBJ1-5; D: -; V: TRBV2; size: -; DNA: TGTGCCAGCAGTGACATGAGCACAGCGAATCAGCCCCAGCATTTT; CDR3: CASSDMSTANQPQHF
J: TRBJ2-7; D: -; V: TRBV2; size: once; DNA: TGTGCCAGCAGTGAAGGCGGGCGGACAGTCTACGAGCAGTACTTC; CDR3: CASSEGGRTVYEQYF
J: TRBJ2-3; D: -; V: TRBV4-3; size: -; DNA: TGCGCCAGCAGCCAAGATCTCGGGGCTAGCACAGATACGCAGTATTTT; CDR3: CASSQDLGASTDTQYF
J: TRBJ1-6; D: -; V: TRBV6-6; size: -; DNA: TGTGCCAGCAGCCTACTCGATCGTTCACCCCTCCACTTT; CDR3: CASSLLDRSPLHF
J: TRBJ2-3; D: -; V: TRBV25-1; size: -; DNA: TGTGCCAGCAGTGAACTTGCGCAGGGGCGTAGGTCAGATACGCAGTATTTT; CDR3: CASSELAQGRRSDTQYF
J: TRBJ2-1; D: TRBD1; V: TRBV5-1; size: once; DNA: TGCGCCAGCAGCGCCTGGGACAGGCTTGAGTTCTTC; CDR3: CASSAWDRLEFF
J: TRBJ2-7; D: -; V: TRBV10-1; size: -; DNA: TGCGCCAGCAGCCTCTCTGGGAACCAATACGAGCAGTACTTC; CDR3: CASSLSGNQYEQYF
J: TRBJ1-3; D: TRBD1; V: TRBV7-8; size: -; DNA: TGTGCCAGCAGCCTCTGGGACAGGGGGCAATCTGGAAACACCATATATTTT; CDR3: CASSLWDRGQSGNTIYF
J: TRBJ2-3; D: -; V: TRBV5-8; size: -; DNA: TGTGCCAGCAGCAAGGGACGCCTGACCACAGATACGCAGTATTTT; CDR3: CASSKGRLTTDTQYF
J: TRBJ1-3; D: -; V: TRBV7-2; size: -; DNA: TGTGCCAGCAGCTTAGGAGGAGGGGGTGGAAACACCATATATTTT; CDR3: CASSLGGGGGNTIYF
J: TRBJ2-2; D: TRBD1; V: TRBV11-2; size: -; DNA: TGTGCCAGCAGCTGGACAGGACGAGCCGGGGAGCTGTTTTTT; CDR3: CASSWTGRAGELFF
J: TRBJ2-3; D: TRBD2; V: TRBV13; size: -; DNA: TGTGCCAGCAGCTCTACCGCAGTTAGCGGGAAGTCGACAGATACGCAGTATTTT; CDR3: CASSSTAVSGKSTDTQYF
J: TRBJ2-7; D: -; V: TRBV7-9; size: -; DNA: TGTGCCAGCAGCATAGGGGACCTCCCTTCTCCCTACGAGCAGTACTTC; CDR3: CASSIGDLPSPYEQYF
J: TRBJ1-6; D: -; V: TRBV28; size: -; DNA: TGTGCCAGCCGTAGGAGCTCCTATAATTCACCCCTCCACTTT; CDR3: CASRRSSYNSPLHF
J: TRBJ2-7; D: -; V: TRBV7-2; size: -; DNA: TGTGCCAGCAGCTTTAAGGGGTCCTACGAGCAGTACTTC; CDR3: CASSFKGSYEQYF
J: TRBJ2-5; D: TRBD2; V: TRBV9; size: -; DNA: TGTGCCAGCAGCGTAGGGACTAGCGGGGCAGAGACCCAGTACTTC; CDR3: CASSVGTSGAETQYF
J: TRBJ2-1; D: TRBD2; V: TRBV6-6; size: few; DNA: TGTGCCAGCAGCGGACTAGGGAATGAGCAGTTCTTC; CDR3: CASSGLGNEQFF
J: TRBJ2-1; D: -; V: TRBV18; size: -; DNA: TGTGCCAGCTCACCACCGGCTGCTTATCAGCGGAATGAGCAGTTCTTC; CDR3: CASSPPAAYQRNEQFF
J: TRBJ1-5; D: -; V: TRBV6-6; size: -; DNA: TGTGCCAGCAGTTTGGGTATGGGGGCTTTCCAGCCCCAGCATTTT; CDR3: CASSLGMGAFQPQHF
J: TRBJ1-6; D: -; V: TRBV6-1; size: few; DNA: TGTGCCAGCAGTGAAGCGGGGGAGGGTAATTCACCCCTCCACTTT; CDR3: CASSEAGEGNSPLHF
J: TRBJ2-3; D: TRBD2; V: TRBV9; size: -; DNA: TGTGCCAGCAGCGCCAGACTAGCGGGGGGGCCAGATACGCAGTATTTT; CDR3: CASSARLAGGPDTQYF
J: TRBJ2-7; D: -; V: TRBV5-1; size: -; DNA: TGCGCCAGCAGCTTTGACAGAGCCGAGCAGTACTTC; CDR3: CASSFDRAEQYF
J: TRBJ2-3; D: -; V: TRBV7-8; size: -; DNA: TGTGCCAGCAGCTTAGCGGTAGCAGGGGGCACAGATACGCAGTATTTT; CDR3: CASSLAVAGGTDTQYF
J: TRBJ2-2; D: -; V: TRBV6-1; size: -; DNA: TGTGCCAGCAGGCGAGGAGGGGAGCTGTTTTTT; CDR3: CASRRGGELFF
J: TRBJ1-2; D: TRBD1; V: TRBV19; size: once; DNA: TGTGCCAGTAGTATCGGGACAGCTAACTATGGCTACACCTTC; CDR3: CASSIGTANYGYTF
J: TRBJ2-1; D: TRBD2; V: TRBV5-6; size: -; DNA: TGTGCCAGCAGCTACGTCCTAGCGGGGGTTGTGAATGAGCAGTTCTTC; CDR3: CASSYVLAGVVNEQFF
J: TRBJ1-1; D: -; V: TRBV9; size: few; DNA: TGTGCCAGCAGCGTAGAAACAGGGACGAGGGCTTTCTTT; CDR3: CASSVETGTRAFF
J: TRBJ1-5; D: -; V: TRBV6-5; size: -; DNA: TGTGCCAGCAGTCGGGGGGGGTATCAGCCCCAGCATTTT; CDR3: CASSRGGYQPQHF
J: TRBJ2-2; D: -; V: TRBV23-1; size: -; DNA: TGCGCCAGCACTCCAGGGGCTGACACCGGGGAGCTGTTTTTT; CDR3: CASTPGADTGELFF
J: TRBJ2-7; D: -; V: TRBV10-3; size: -; DNA: TGTGCCACCCTGGGCGGCCCGGGACAAACCTACGAGCAGTACTTC; CDR3: CATLGGPGQTYEQYF
J: TRBJ2-3; D: TRBD2; V: TRBV7-2; size: -; DNA: TGTGCCAGCAGCTTAGTCGGACTAGCGGACATCACAGATACGCAGTATTTT; CDR3: CASSLVGLADITDTQYF
J: TRBJ2-7; D: -; V: TRBV6-6; size: -; DNA: TGTGCCAGCCGGACAGAATACGAGCAGTACTTC; CDR3: CASRTEYEQYF
J: TRBJ1-2; D: -; V: TRBV6-1; size: -; DNA: TGTGCCAGCAGTGAGGGTTTGACAGTACGTCCTAACTATGGCTACACCTTC; CDR3: CASSEGLTVRPNYGYTF
J: TRBJ2-1; D: -; V: TRBV6-1; size: -; DNA: TGTGCCAGCAGGGATGACTTGAACAATGAGCAGTTCTTC; CDR3: CASRDDLNNEQFF
J: TRBJ1-2; D: -; V: TRBV5-1; size: once; DNA: TGCGCCAGCAGCCTCTCGGGGGCGGGAGGCTACACCTTC; CDR3: CASSLSGAGGYTF
J: TRBJ1-1; D: -; V: TRBV28; size: -; DNA: TGTGCCAGCAGTTTAGTACAGGGCATGAACACTGAAGCTTTCTTT; CDR3: CASSLVQGMNTEAFF
J: TRBJ2-7; D: -; V: TRBV7-9; size: -; DNA: TGTGCCAGCAGCTTTCGTAGGGGCCACGAGCAGTACTTC; CDR3: CASSFRRGHEQYF
J: TRBJ2-5; D: -; V: TRBV27; size: -; DNA: TGTGCCAGCAGGCCTGCGTGGGCAGGGGATGAAGAGACCCAGTACTTC; CDR3: CASRPAWAGDEETQYF
J: TRBJ2-3; D: -; V: TRBV7-2; size: once; DNA: TGTGCCAGCACCAACACAGATACGCAGTATTTT; CDR3: CASTNTDTQYF
J: TRBJ2-7; D: TRBD1; V: TRBV5-7; size: -; DNA: TGTGCCAGCAGCCTGACGGGACAGACCTCCCCCTACGAGCAGTACTTC; CDR3: CASSLTGQTSPYEQYF